These T cell receptor beta chains were read from a single sample in a study of blood T cell repertoires in COVID-19. This table comes from immunoSEQ multiplex PCR, and its TCRdb copy is limited to in-frame clones, with some not included. The sample lists 150,000 to 200,000 clones, over 80% occurring once. Sequencing input: peripheral blood. The receptors come from a woman aged 40 to 50 with COVID-19, enrolled during active disease. Each CDR3 is given with its conserved first and last residue. D genes are given only for firm matches. Some rows have no size entry. The others give once, few or many, or a class for an expanded clone.

J gene	V gene	clone size	D gene	CDR3 protein	CDR3 DNA
TRBJ1-4	TRBV6-6	.	.	CASCRTPPNEKLFF	TGTGCCAGCTGTAGAACTCCGCCTAATGAAAAACTGTTTTTT
TRBJ2-1	TRBV11-3	.	.	CASSRRGRSSYNEQFF	TGTGCCAGCAGCCGTCGGGGTCGCAGCTCCTACAATGAGCAGTTCTTC
TRBJ1-1	TRBV19	.	.	CASSSLYEVNTEAFF	TGTGCCAGTAGTTCCCTATACGAGGTGAACACTGAAGCTTTCTTT
TRBJ1-2	TRBV6-1	.	.	CASSEANRANYGYTF	TGTGCCAGCAGTGAAGCGAACCGGGCTAACTATGGCTACACCTTC
TRBJ2-1	TRBV6-1	once	.	CASSEMAGRKDEQFF	TGTGCCAGCAGTGAAATGGCAGGGAGGAAGGATGAGCAGTTCTTC
TRBJ2-7	TRBV6-6	.	TRBD2	CASSYSLAGNEQYF	TGTGCCAGCAGTTACTCTTTAGCGGGAAACGAGCAGTACTTC
TRBJ1-6	TRBV6-5	once	.	CASRPGNSPLHF	TGTGCCAGCCGCCCGGGGAATTCACCCCTCCACTTT
TRBJ1-4	TRBV27	.	.	CASSLFPGGEKLFF	TGTGCCAGCAGTCTTTTTCCTGGGGGGGAAAAACTGTTTTTT
TRBJ2-1	TRBV7-3	.	TRBD2	CASSFPGLAGDTYNEQFF	TGTGCCAGCAGCTTCCCGGGACTAGCGGGAGATACCTACAATGAGCAGTTCTTC
TRBJ1-5	TRBV7-9	.	.	CASSADRPWSQPQHF	TGTGCCAGCAGCGCAGACAGGCCCTGGTCTCAGCCCCAGCATTTT
TRBJ2-7	TRBV27	.	.	CASRKPGQSSYEQYF	TGTGCCAGCCGCAAACCGGGACAAAGCTCCTACGAGCAGTACTTC
TRBJ2-1	TRBV9	once	TRBD2	CASSVYGLGFEQFF	TGTGCCAGCAGCGTTTACGGACTAGGGTTTGAGCAGTTCTTC
TRBJ1-1	TRBV6-5	.	.	CASSYGSGFTEAFF	TGTGCCAGCAGTTACGGAAGCGGGTTCACTGAAGCTTTCTTT
TRBJ2-5	TRBV25-1	.	TRBD2	CASAPGTSGTETQYF	TGTGCCAGCGCGCCCGGAACTAGCGGGACAGAGACCCAGTACTTC
TRBJ2-5	TRBV27	few	.	CASRFRESSAQYF	TGTGCCAGCAGGTTCCGTGAGAGTTCGGCCCAGTACTTC
TRBJ1-1	TRBV10-1	.	TRBD1	CASSSTGASEAFF	TGCGCCAGCAGTTCCACAGGGGCCTCTGAAGCTTTCTTT
TRBJ2-7	TRBV28	once	.	CASGITGPNYEQYF	TGTGCCAGCGGGATAACAGGGCCCAACTACGAGCAGTACTTC
TRBJ1-1	TRBV14	.	.	CASSAYRAGTEAFF	TGTGCCAGCAGCGCATACAGGGCCGGTACTGAAGCTTTCTTT
TRBJ2-5	TRBV28	.	TRBD2	CASSPVRRGKETQYF	TGTGCCAGCAGCCCGGTAAGGCGGGGGAAAGAGACCCAGTACTTC
TRBJ1-5	TRBV2	.	.	CASSTPLTGGFSNQPQHF	TGTGCCAGCAGTACACCCCTGACGGGGGGATTTAGCAATCAGCCCCAGCATTTT
TRBJ1-3	TRBV9	.	.	CASSVVQAGNTIYF	TGTGCCAGCAGCGTAGTCCAGGCTGGAAACACCATATATTTT
TRBJ2-2	TRBV5-5	.	.	CASSSGTQSGELFF	TGTGCCAGCAGCTCCGGGACACAGTCCGGGGAGCTGTTTTTT
TRBJ1-1	TRBV7-6	.	.	CASSFQSYTEAFF	TGTGCCAGCAGCTTCCAGTCCTACACTGAAGCTTTCTTT
TRBJ1-2	TRBV5-1	.	.	CASSSPSGNGYTF	TGCGCCAGCAGTTCCCCATCCGGGAATGGCTACACCTTC
TRBJ1-6	TRBV7-2	.	.	CASSLARGTRSPLHF	TGTGCCAGCAGCTTAGCGCGAGGGACAAGGTCACCCCTCCACTTT
TRBJ2-2	TRBV4-1	.	.	CASSQVPPELMNTGELFF	TGCGCCAGCAGCCAAGTACCCCCCGAACTGATGAACACCGGGGAGCTGTTTTTT
TRBJ1-4	TRBV7-9	.	.	CASSERGLTNEKLFF	TGTGCCAGCAGCGAACGGGGACTAACTAATGAAAAACTGTTTTTT
TRBJ1-5	TRBV10-2	.	TRBD1	CASSESSGQGQPQHF	TGCGCCAGCAGTGAGTCTTCTGGACAGGGTCAGCCCCAGCATTTT
TRBJ1-1	TRBV14	.	.	CASSQVETGNTEAFF	TGTGCCAGCAGCCAAGTTGAAACAGGGAACACTGAAGCTTTCTTT
TRBJ2-3	TRBV6-5	.	.	CASSGLDTQYF	TGTGCCAGCAGCGGACTAGATACGCAGTATTTT
TRBJ1-4	TRBV7-6	.	TRBD1	CASSSWTGRGEKLFF	TGTGCCAGCAGCTCCTGGACAGGGAGGGGTGAAAAACTGTTTTTT
TRBJ1-5	TRBV4-1	.	.	CASSHYRDSDQPQHF	TGCGCCAGCAGCCATTACCGGGACTCGGATCAGCCCCAGCATTTT
TRBJ1-3	TRBV6-5	.	TRBD1	CASNTGAVSGNTIYF	TGTGCCAGCAATACAGGGGCCGTCTCTGGAAACACCATATATTTT
TRBJ2-2	TRBV9	few	.	CASSAGTGELFF	TGTGCCAGCAGCGCCGGGACCGGGGAGCTGTTTTTT
TRBJ1-1	TRBV12-3/TRBV12-4	.	.	CASSALTEAFF	TGTGCCAGCTCCGCGTTGACTGAAGCTTTCTTT
TRBJ1-5	TRBV3-1/TRBV3-2	once	.	CASSQRGSEGSQPQHF	TGTGCCAGCAGCCAGCGGGGATCGGAAGGAAGTCAGCCCCAGCATTTT
TRBJ1-1	TRBV7-9	once	.	CASSKTANTEAFF	TGTGCCAGCAGCAAAACAGCGAACACTGAAGCTTTCTTT
TRBJ1-4	TRBV7-9	once	TRBD1	CASSFKGQGGEKLFF	TGTGCCAGCAGCTTCAAAGGACAGGGAGGTGAAAAACTGTTTTTT
TRBJ2-7	TRBV7-7	.	.	CASSLAGGYEQYF	TGTGCTAGCAGCTTAGCCGGTGGCTACGAGCAGTACTTC
TRBJ2-7	TRBV11-3	.	TRBD2	CASSPGLAGDEQYF	TGTGCCAGCAGCCCGGGACTAGCGGGAGACGAGCAGTACTTC
TRBJ1-4	TRBV6-5	few	TRBD1	CASSPSTGVGGKLFF	TGTGCCAGCAGCCCCTCGACAGGGGTCGGGGGAAAACTGTTTTTT
TRBJ1-1	TRBV19	.	TRBD1	CASSVTGGTNTEAFF	TGTGCCAGTAGCGTTACAGGGGGAACGAACACTGAAGCTTTCTTT
TRBJ2-1	TRBV7-7	.	TRBD2	CASSRMSGGAPSNEQFF	TGTGCCAGCAGCCGCATGAGCGGGGGGGCCCCTTCCAATGAGCAGTTCTTC
TRBJ1-6	TRBV4-1	.	.	CASSQDLGGANNSPLHF	TGCGCCAGCAGCCAAGATCTTGGAGGGGCGAATAATTCACCCCTCCACTTT
TRBJ2-5	TRBV7-8	.	.	CASSLGYAAAETQYF	TGTGCCAGCAGCTTAGGATATGCAGCGGCAGAGACCCAGTACTTC
TRBJ1-1	TRBV19	.	.	CASSIQGINTEAFF	TGTGCCAGTAGTATACAGGGGATAAACACTGAAGCTTTCTTT
TRBJ2-3	TRBV19	.	TRBD2	CASSMIAGEWGTQYF	TGTGCCAGTAGTATGATAGCGGGAGAGTGGGGTACGCAGTATTTT
TRBJ1-4	TRBV4-1	once	TRBD1	CASSPRTGLGSNEKLFF	TGCGCCAGCAGCCCCCGGACAGGGTTGGGATCTAATGAAAAACTGTTTTTT
TRBJ2-7	TRBV27	.	TRBD2	CASSLSASGRSPSYEQYF	TGTGCCAGCAGTTTAAGTGCTAGCGGGAGGTCCCCCTCCTACGAGCAGTACTTC
TRBJ2-3	TRBV7-9	once	.	CASSLAGLLDTQYF	TGTGCCAGCAGCTTAGCGGGCCTACTTGACACGCAGTATTTT
TRBJ1-1	TRBV9	.	.	CASSMQGSLSEAFF	TGTGCCAGCAGCATGCAGGGCTCCCTTTCTGAAGCTTTCTTT
TRBJ2-7	TRBV9	.	.	CASSVGQGGTYEQYF	TGTGCCAGCAGCGTAGGTCAGGGGGGCACCTACGAGCAGTACTTC
TRBJ2-7	TRBV7-2	.	TRBD1	CASSLVSGTGVTNEQYF	TGTGCCAGCAGCTTAGTGTCCGGGACAGGGGTTACAAACGAGCAGTACTTC
TRBJ1-2	TRBV6-5	.	.	CASSKRGPNYGYTF	TGTGCCAGCAGTAAGCGGGGACCTAACTATGGCTACACCTTC
TRBJ2-2	TRBV7-9	.	TRBD1	CASSVTGRNTGELFF	TGTGCCAGCAGCGTGACAGGGAGGAACACCGGGGAGCTGTTTTTT
TRBJ1-1	TRBV19	.	.	CASRLPGAPTEAFF	TGTGCCAGTAGATTACCCGGAGCCCCCACTGAAGCTTTCTTT
TRBJ1-5	TRBV9	.	.	CATARGGAGQPQHF	TGTGCCACAGCCCGCGGGGGCGCGGGTCAGCCCCAGCATTTT
TRBJ2-3	TRBV28	few	TRBD1	CASSTSGTGYQDTQYF	TGTGCCAGCAGTACATCCGGGACAGGGTATCAAGATACGCAGTATTTT